The 26 T cell receptor beta chains given below trace back to one sample, sequenced in a study of regulatory T cells in long-lasting Graves disease. The TCR beta library used iRepertoire HTBI primers with Arm-PCR amplification of CDR3. One entry per CDR3 protein results from TCRdb running MiXCR on the multiplex PCR reads. The sample lists 350,000 to 400,000 distinct CDR3 sequences; around 15% were seen once. The time point here: newly diagnosed GD, antithyroid drugs for less than 3 months. There was RNA extracted from PBMCs, and the TCR library was made from it. This sample comprised peripheral blood mononuclear cells (PBMCs), obtained at new diagnosis, from a patient treated with antithyroid drugs. Every receptor here comes from a female donor with Graves disease.

The V and J genes are TRBV7-6 and TRBJ1-4; perhaps TRBD1 as D (6 bases). This CDR3 spans 15 amino acids. Germline assignment: CDR1 SGHVS and CDR2 FNYEAQ. V lost 2 bases, J lost 6 bases, and 13 bases lay in between. The CDR3 DNA reads TGTGCCAGCAGCTTACCGGGACAAGAGGATGAAAAACTGTTTTTT. Amino acid sequence: CASSLPGQEDEKLFF.

The V call is TRBV28, the J call TRBJ1-2; no clear D. This CDR3 is built from 12 residues. The V end was cut by 9 bases, the J end by 8 bases, with 16 bases between. Germline CDR1 reads MDHEN; CDR2 reads SYDVKM. CDR3 loop: CASTLNRGGYTF. The CDR3 bases are TGTGCCAGTACGTTGAATCGTGGGGGCTACACCTTC.

This clonotype was counted between two and nine times. At one end the junction does not follow the germline gene, possibly because of a read error. V is TRBV2 and J is TRBJ1-1; D possibly corresponds to TRBD1 (5 bases). Germline CDR1 SNHLY, CDR2 FYNNEI. The CDR3 is 16 residues long. Here the CDR3 DNA reads TGTGCCAGCAGTCGATCGGGACCGGCCCTGAACACTGAAGCTTCCTTT. Protein sequence: CASSRSGPALNTEASF.

This clonotype was seen many times. This chain connects TRBV27 to TRBJ1-6; unclear D gene. The germline CDR1 and CDR2 sequences are MNHEY and SMNVEV (reference sequence). The CDR3 extends over 12 amino acids. Trimming pared 6 bases from V and 7 bases from J, leaving 7 bases between. This CDR3 is CASRVGNSPLHF. The CDR3 DNA reads TGTGCCAGCAGGGTGGGCAATTCACCCCTCCACTTT.

This clonotype was recorded at least ten times. CDR3 sequence: CASSPSGQRNQPQHF. In DNA form, the CDR3 reads TGTGCCAGCAGTCCATCGGGGCAGAGGAATCAGCCCCAGCATTTT. The chain joins TRBV12-3 or TRBV12-4 to TRBJ1-5; the D gene is possibly TRBD1 (5 bases). The CDR3 totals 15 residues. V lost 5 bases to trimming and J lost 4 bases, with 15 bases between them.

This clonotype has a count of ten or more. This CDR3 is CASSGLESNEQFF. The CDR3 region has the DNA TGTGCCAGCAGTGGACTAGAGTCGAATGAGCAGTTCTTC. This chain links TRBV12-3 or TRBV12-4 with TRBJ2-1; 7 nucleotides line up with TRBD2. V shed 5 bases, J shed 7 bases, and the junction held 5 bases outside the gene matches. The CDR3 sequence is 13 residues long.

This clonotype appeared many times. The rearrangement links TRBV27 to TRBJ2-1; D is possibly TRBD1 or TRBD2 (5 bases each). Per the germline V gene, CDR1 is MNHEY and CDR2 is SMNVEV (reference sequence). This CDR3 has 11 residues. Trimming took 4 bases from V and 14 from J, leaving 12 bases between them. In DNA form, the CDR3 reads TGTGCCAGCAGTTGGGGGAGAGTGGAGTTCTTC. Translation: CASSWGRVEFF.

This clonotype was detected ten times or more. The genes are TRBV7-9 and TRBJ2-2; TRBD1 matches 10 bases. The CDR3 extends over 18 amino acids. CDR1 is SEHNR and CDR2 is FQNEAQ in the germline V gene (reference sequence). Trimming at V came to 5 bases and at J to 5 bases, leaving 14 bases not matched to a gene. The CDR3 protein is CASSHTRDRGRRTGELFF. For the CDR3, the DNA is TGTGCCAGCAGCCATACCCGGGACAGGGGCCGGCGGACCGGGGAGCTGTTTTTT. The entire variable domain, with the rest obtained from reference TRBV7-9 and TRBJ2-2, is as follows: DTGVSQNPRHKITKRGQNVTFRCDPISEHNRLYWYRQTLGQGPEFLTYFQNEAQLEKSRLLSDRFSAERPKGSFSTLEIQRTEQGDSAMYLCASSHTRDRGRRTGELFFGEGSRLTVL.

This clonotype was counted only a few times. The chain links TRBV6-4 to TRBJ1-1, with a weak D call TRBD1 (6 bases). The CDR3 totals 15 residues. Germline V CDR1 and CDR2: MRHNA, SNTAGT. Trimming pared 5 bases from V and 0 bases from J, leaving 13 bases between. The CDR3 here is CASSYPGVLNTEAFF. The CDR3 nucleotides read TGTGCCAGCAGTTACCCAGGGGTTTTGAACACTGAAGCTTTCTTT.

The gene calls are TRBV3-1 and TRBJ2-3; a possible D gene is TRBD2 (6 bases). The ends were cut back, 1 base at V and 2 bases at J, with 19 bases in the middle. The CDR3 loop spans 18 amino acids. Germline CDR1 is LGHDT and CDR2 is YNNKEL (reference sequence). The CDR3 is CASSQGLDSRRATDTQYF. CDR3 DNA: TGTGCCAGCAGCCAAGGTTTGGACTCAAGGAGGGCCACAGATACGCAGTATTTT.

This chain joins TRBV24-1 and TRBJ2-1, with 10 bases matching TRBD2. The CDR3 extends over 18 amino acids. The J segment lost 6 bases and the V segment lost 0 bases, leaving 10 bases of the junction unmatched. Germline values: CDR1 KGHDR, CDR2 SFDVKD. This chain's CDR3 is CATSDLKSGGGRANEQFF. The CDR3 coding sequence is TGTGCCACCAGTGATTTGAAGAGCGGGGGGGGTCGGGCCAATGAGCAGTTCTTC.

This clonotype was observed at least ten times. This chain links TRBV6-1 with TRBJ1-2; maybe TRBD1 (5 bases). The CDR3 is 13 residues long. The V and J ends lost 6 bases and 5 bases respectively, with 13 bases between them. Germline V gene sequence: CDR1 MNHNS, CDR2 SASEGT. The CDR3 DNA sequence: TGTGCCAGCAGCGCCGGGACGGATTATGGCTACACCTTC. The encoded protein is CASSAGTDYGYTF.

This clonotype has at least ten counts. The chain has TRBV7-9 and TRBJ2-7; D gene uncertain. The CDR3 has 12 amino acids. CDR1 and CDR2 (germline): SEHNR, FQNEAQ (reference sequence). With 4 bases removed from V and 3 bases from J, the gap between germline ends came to 7 bases. CDR3 DNA: TGTGCCAGCAGCTCAACAAGCTACGAGCAGTACTTC. It codes for CASSSTSYEQYF.

This clonotype was seen a few times. This chain uses TRBV18 with TRBJ1-1; D is possibly TRBD1 (5 bases). The V end was cut by 2 bases, the J end by 4 bases, with 17 bases between. CDR3 length equals 16 residues. Germline CDR1 and CDR2: KGHSH and LQKENI. Here the CDR3 reads CASSPTGALGGTEAFF. DNA for the CDR3: TGTGCCAGCTCACCAACTGGGGCGCTCGGGGGCACTGAAGCTTTCTTT. The entire variable domain, with the rest obtained from reference TRBV18 and TRBJ1-1, is as follows: NAGVMQNPRHLVRRRGQEARLRCSPMKGHSHVYWYRQLPEEGLKFMVYLQKENIIDESGMPKERFSAEFPKEGPSILRIQQVVRGDSAAYFCASSPTGALGGTEAFFGQGTRLTVV.

The table lists this clonotype with many counts. The V gene is TRBV3-1, the J gene TRBJ2-1, with TRBD1 identical over 8 bases. Unmatched junction bases numbered 15, after V lost 4 bases and J lost 10 bases. The germline V gene encodes CDR1 LGHDT and CDR2 YNNKEL (reference sequence). The CDR3 is made up of 16 amino acids. The DNA for the CDR3 is TGTGCCAGCAGCCCACGGACAGGGTGGGAACAGGGGGAGCAGTTCTTC. This sequence encodes CASSPRTGWEQGEQFF.

This clonotype has at least ten counts. V usage is TRBV7-9 and J usage is TRBJ2-1; TRBD2 might be the D (6 bases). Near its end, the DNA agrees better with TRBJ2-5, so the J call may be wrong. Looked up from germline, CDR1 is SEHNR and CDR2 is FQNEAQ (reference sequence). The length of the CDR3 is 15 residues. CDR3 DNA: TGTGCCAGCGGCGGTGTGGCGGGAAGGGAAGAGACCCAGTACTTC. Translation: CASGGVAGREETQYF.

The genes are TRBV7-9 and TRBJ1-2, with 8 bases lining up with TRBD1. The CDR3 has 14 residues. V gave up 4 bases and J gave up 3 bases; unmatched junction bases: 4. The germline CDR1 and CDR2 sequences are SEHNR and FQNEAQ (reference sequence). The CDR3: CASSYQGADYGYTF. In DNA form, the CDR3 reads TGTGCCAGCAGCTATCAGGGGGCTGACTATGGCTACACCTTC.

This clonotype was seen ten or more times. The chain couples TRBV7-3 to TRBJ1-1; D unresolved. The CDR3 has 15 residues. Germline CDR1 reads SGHTA; CDR2 reads FQGTGA. The V gene lost 1 base and the J gene lost 2 bases, with 11 bases spanning the gap. The CDR3 here is CASSLISPINTEAFF. The CDR3 bases are TGTGCCAGCAGCTTAATCAGTCCGATAAACACTGAAGCTTTCTTT.

Points on this clonotype: A much larger clone is a single base away; this may be a read error. The chain combines TRBV27 with TRBJ1-6; 11 bases line up with TRBD1. Germline CDR1 reads MNHEY; CDR2 reads SMNVEV (reference sequence). This CDR3 contains 14 residues. Here the CDR3 reads CASSIGTGGSTLHF. CDR3 DNA sequence: TGTGCCAGCAGCATTGGGACAGGGGGTTCAACCCTCCACTTT.

This clonotype has at least ten counts. The chain uses TRBV5-1 and TRBJ2-7; 8 nucleotides line up with TRBD2. The V segment lost 0 bases and the J segment 5 bases; nucleotides outside the gene matches: 13. From germline, CDR1 is SGHRS and CDR2 YFSETQ. This CDR3 region has 17 residues. CDR3 nucleotides: TGCGCCAGCAGCTTGGAAAATTTCTATGGACTAGCAAACGAGCAGTACTTC. Translated: CASSLENFYGLANEQYF.

This rearrangement joins TRBV4-1 to TRBJ2-1, with 10 bases aligning to TRBD2. The V gene's germline CDR1 is MGHRA and CDR2 YSYEKL. This CDR3 spans 21 amino acids. V lost 1 base and J lost 3; bases outside the gene matches: 18. As DNA, the CDR3 is TGCGCCAGCAGCCAAGGCGGGGCTAGCGGGGGATCACCCCACAACTACAATGAGCAGTTCTTC. Its protein is CASSQGGASGGSPHNYNEQFF.

This clonotype was seen repeatedly, ten times or more. This chain uses TRBV6-1 with TRBJ2-5, with 7 bases that match TRBD2. The CDR3 loop spans 12 amino acids. Germline values: CDR1 MNHNS, CDR2 SASEGT. Trimming cost V 2 bases and J 7 bases; bases outside gene matches: 1. CDR3 DNA: TGTGCCAGCAGTGAACCGGGGGGGACCCAGTACTTC. Translating it yields CASSEPGGTQYF.

J is TRBJ2-3 and V is TRBV2; D is undetermined. The germline V gene has CDR1 SNHLY and CDR2 FYNNEI. V was trimmed by 0 bases and J by 5 bases, leaving 6 bases between them. The CDR3 is 13 amino acids. The CDR3: CASSEALRDTQYF. The DNA for the CDR3 is TGTGCCAGCAGTGAAGCGCTGAGAGATACGCAGTATTTT. The complete variable domain, with remaining parts taken from reference TRBV2 and TRBJ2-3, reads EPEVTQTPSHQVTQMGQEVILRCVPISNHLYFYWYRQILGQKVEFLVSFYNNEISEKSEIFDDQFSVERPDGSNFTLKIRSTKLEDSAMYFCASSEALRDTQYFGPGTRLTVL.

J is TRBJ1-1 and V is TRBV30, with TRBD1 as a possible D gene (6 bases). Germline values: CDR1 GTSNPN, CDR2 SVGIG (reference sequence). V was trimmed by 4 bases and J by 0 bases, leaving 9 bases between them. This CDR3 is 13 amino acids long. As DNA, the CDR3 is TGTGCCTGGAACGGGGACATGAACACTGAAGCTTTCTTT. Translating gives CAWNGDMNTEAFF.

This clonotype was detected many times. The gene calls are TRBV7-2 and TRBJ2-5, with a tentative D call TRBD2 (5 bases). Germline V gives CDR1 SGHTA, CDR2 FQGNSA. V was cut by 3 bases and J by 4 bases, with 15 bases left in between. There are 15 residues in the CDR3. The CDR3 nucleotides read TGTGCCAGCAGCTTTCCGTTGGGAGCCCGAGAGACCCAGTACTTC. It encodes CASSFPLGARETQYF.

This clonotype was seen at least ten times. V usage is TRBV5-1 and J usage is TRBJ2-7, with D possibly matching TRBD1 (5 bases). Germline assignment: CDR1 SGHRS and CDR2 YFSETQ. The CDR3 runs to 14 residues. The germline V and J ends were trimmed by 3 bases and 3 bases, with 13 bases remaining between them. The DNA of the CDR3 is TGCGCCAGCAGCTCTGACAGTTCTAGCTACGAGCAGTACTTC. Protein product: CASSSDSSSYEQYF.